The clone carrying this T cell receptor beta chain was picked up a small number of times. Primers for the PCR totalled 60 Vbeta and 13 Jbeta. Repertoires were generated with immunoSEQ multiplex PCR, while TCRdb's copy carries only in-frame clones and drops some. The table shows 60,000 to 85,000 clones, with 75% to 80% occurring only once. This sample is drawn from a study of cytomegalovirus exposure and HLA in healthy donors. The sample comprised PBMCs. The clonotype was recovered from a man aged 40-49 years in good health and CMV-seronegative.

CDR3 residues: CASSAGTREQYF. CDR3 nucleotides: TGTGCCAGCAGTGCCGGGACTCGGGAGCAGTACTTC. V usage is TRBV6-1 and J usage is TRBJ2-7, with TRBD2 as a possible D gene (6 bases). V was clipped by 4 bases and J by 7 bases, with 11 bases between them. The V gene's germline CDR1 is MNHNS and CDR2 SASEGT. The CDR3 covers 12 residues.